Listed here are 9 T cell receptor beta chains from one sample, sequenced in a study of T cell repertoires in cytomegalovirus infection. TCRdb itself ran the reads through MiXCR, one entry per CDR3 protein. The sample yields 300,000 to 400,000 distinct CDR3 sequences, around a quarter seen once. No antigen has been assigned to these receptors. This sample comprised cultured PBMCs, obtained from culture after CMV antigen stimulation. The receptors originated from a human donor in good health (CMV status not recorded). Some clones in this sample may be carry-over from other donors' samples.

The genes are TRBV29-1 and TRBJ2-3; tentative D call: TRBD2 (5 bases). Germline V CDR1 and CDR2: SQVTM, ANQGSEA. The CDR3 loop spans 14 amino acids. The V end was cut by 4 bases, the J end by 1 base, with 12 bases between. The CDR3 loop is CSVASSSRTDTQYF. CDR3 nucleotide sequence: TGCAGCGTTGCCTCTAGCTCACGCACAGATACGCAGTATTTT.

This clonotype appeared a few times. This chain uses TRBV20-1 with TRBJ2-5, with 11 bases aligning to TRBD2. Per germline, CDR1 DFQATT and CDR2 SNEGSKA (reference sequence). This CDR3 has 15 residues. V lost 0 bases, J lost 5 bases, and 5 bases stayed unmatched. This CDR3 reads CSARERGLAAETQYF. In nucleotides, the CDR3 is TGCAGTGCTAGAGAGAGGGGACTAGCGGCTGAGACCCAGTACTTC.

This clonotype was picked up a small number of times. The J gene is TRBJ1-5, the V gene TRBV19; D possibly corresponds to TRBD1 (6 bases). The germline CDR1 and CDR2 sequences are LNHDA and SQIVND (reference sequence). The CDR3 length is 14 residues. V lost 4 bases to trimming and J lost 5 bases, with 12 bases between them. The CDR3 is CASSTPGQHQPQHF. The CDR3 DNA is TGTGCCAGTAGTACCCCGGGACAACATCAGCCCCAGCATTTT. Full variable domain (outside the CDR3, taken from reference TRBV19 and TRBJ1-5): DGGITQSPKYLFRKEGQNVTLSCEQNLNHDAMYWYRQDPGQGLRLIYYSQIVNDFQKGDIAEGYSVSREKKESFPLTVTSAQKNPTAFYLCASSTPGQHQPQHFGDGTRLSIL.

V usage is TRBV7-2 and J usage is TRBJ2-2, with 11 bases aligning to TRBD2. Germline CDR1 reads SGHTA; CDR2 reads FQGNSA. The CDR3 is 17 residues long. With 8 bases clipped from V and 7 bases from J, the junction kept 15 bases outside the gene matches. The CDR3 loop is CASGNYGLAGGVGELFF. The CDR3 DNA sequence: TGTGCCAGCGGGAATTACGGACTAGCGGGTGGGGTCGGGGAGCTGTTTTTT.

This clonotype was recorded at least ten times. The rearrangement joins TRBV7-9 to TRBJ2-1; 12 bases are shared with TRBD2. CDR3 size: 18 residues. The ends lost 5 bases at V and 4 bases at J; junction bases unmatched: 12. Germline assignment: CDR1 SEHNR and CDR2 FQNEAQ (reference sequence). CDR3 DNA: TGTGCCAGCAGCACTAAAGGACTAGCGGGACGACCATACAATGAGCAGTTCTTC. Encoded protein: CASSTKGLAGRPYNEQFF.

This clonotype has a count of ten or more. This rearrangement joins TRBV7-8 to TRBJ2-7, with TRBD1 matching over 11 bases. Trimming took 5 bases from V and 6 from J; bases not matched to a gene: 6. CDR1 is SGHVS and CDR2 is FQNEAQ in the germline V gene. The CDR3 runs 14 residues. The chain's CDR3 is CASSPRDRGTEQYF. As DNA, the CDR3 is TGTGCCAGCAGCCCCCGGGACAGGGGGACCGAGCAGTACTTC.

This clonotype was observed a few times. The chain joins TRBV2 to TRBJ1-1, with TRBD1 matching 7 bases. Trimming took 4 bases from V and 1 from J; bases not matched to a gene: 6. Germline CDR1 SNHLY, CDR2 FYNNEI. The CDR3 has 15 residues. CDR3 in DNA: TGTGCCAGCAGTGGTAGTGGGACAGCGAACACTGAAGCTTTCTTT. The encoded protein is CASSGSGTANTEAFF.

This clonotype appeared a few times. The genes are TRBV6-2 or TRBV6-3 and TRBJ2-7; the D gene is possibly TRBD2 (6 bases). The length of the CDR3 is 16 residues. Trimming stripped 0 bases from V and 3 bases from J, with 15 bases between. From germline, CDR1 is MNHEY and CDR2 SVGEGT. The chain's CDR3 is CASSYSTLRGLYEQYF. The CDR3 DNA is TGTGCCAGCAGTTACTCGACGTTGAGGGGACTCTACGAGCAGTACTTC.

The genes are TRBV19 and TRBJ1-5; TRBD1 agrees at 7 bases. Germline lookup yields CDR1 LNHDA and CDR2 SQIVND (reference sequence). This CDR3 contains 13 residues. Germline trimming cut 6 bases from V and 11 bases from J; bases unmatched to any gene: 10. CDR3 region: CASSGQVNVTQHF. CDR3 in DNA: TGTGCCAGTAGCGGACAGGTGAATGTCACCCAGCATTTT.